This entry lists 8 T cell receptor beta chains sequenced from one sample in a study of radiation and T cells in renal cell carcinoma. The time point is: blood 2 weeks post-SBRT. Documented treatment: 15 Gy SBRT to primary tumor, nephrectomy 4 weeks later. TCRdb's table, derived via immunoSEQ multiplex PCR, lists solely in-frame clones and lacks some. Of tens of thousands of clones detected, 80% to 90% appear once; the ten largest clones hold around 21%. Sequenced here: blood, sampled from a patient whose treatment included radiotherapy and nephrectomy. These receptors all come from a woman between 45 and 60 years old with renal cell carcinoma.

This clone is a singleton in its sample. The chain joins TRBV7-8 to TRBJ1-5; D unclear. Deletions cut 6 bases from V and 0 bases from J, with 9 bases between. Germline CDR1 and CDR2: SGHVS and FQNEAQ. The CDR3 consists of 14 residues. CDR3 DNA: TGTGCCAGCAGTCGGACTGATAGCAATCAGCCCCAGCATTTT. Its protein product is CASSRTDSNQPQHF.

The chain carries TRBV19 and TRBJ2-5; D is undetermined. CDR3 length: 14 residues. Looked up from germline, CDR1 is LNHDA and CDR2 is SQIVND (reference sequence). Trimming left V 10 bases short and J 3 bases short, with 18 bases between. CDR3: CATQPKEVEETQYF. For the CDR3, the DNA is TGTGCCACCCAACCGAAAGAGGTGGAAGAGACCCAGTACTTC.

The chain joins TRBV14 to TRBJ1-5, with D uncertain. The V end was cut by 4 bases, the J end by 5 bases, with 9 bases between. Germline V gene lookup returns CDR1 SGHDN and CDR2 FVKESK. The CDR3 runs 13 residues. The CDR3 bases are TGTGCCAGCAGCCTTTCTAGGGATCAGCCCCAGCATTTT. This gives the protein CASSLSRDQPQHF.

J is TRBJ1-2 and V is TRBV15; D gene unclear. Trimming took 4 bases from V and 4 from J, leaving 10 bases between them. CDR1 and CDR2 (germline): LNHNV, YYDKDF (reference sequence). This CDR3 spans 13 amino acids. CDR3: CATSNRVVYGYTF. As DNA, the CDR3 is TGTGCCACCAGCAACCGGGTGGTCTATGGCTACACCTTC.

The J gene is TRBJ2-4, the V gene TRBV5-5, with 7 bases lining up with TRBD2. The ends lost 6 bases at V and 1 base at J; junction bases unmatched: 4. CDR3 size: 14 residues. Germline CDR1 is SGHKS and CDR2 is YYEKEE (reference sequence). DNA of the CDR3: TGTGCCAGCATTCCCGGGGGGGCCAAAAACATTCAGTACTTC. It encodes CASIPGGAKNIQYF.

The chain couples TRBV28 to TRBJ1-3; unclear D gene. Germline loops: CDR1 MDHEN, CDR2 SYDVKM. V was clipped by 3 bases and J by 0 bases, with 6 bases between them. This CDR3 has 14 amino acids. The CDR3 loop is CASSFSSSGNTIYF. CDR3 coding DNA: TGTGCCAGCAGTTTCAGTTCCTCTGGAAACACCATATATTTT.

The rearrangement uses TRBV7-9 and TRBJ2-1; 7 bases match TRBD2. Germline V gene lookup returns CDR1 SEHNR and CDR2 FQNEAQ (reference sequence). This CDR3 comprises 15 residues. V was pared by 0 bases and J by 3 bases, with 2 bases of the junction left unmatched. CDR3 sequence: CASSLAGLLYNEQFF. As DNA, the CDR3 is TGTGCCAGCAGCTTAGCGGGACTACTCTACAATGAGCAGTTCTTC.

The chain joins TRBV4-1 to TRBJ1-2; TRBD1 is a possible D gene (6 bases). CDR1 is MGHRA and CDR2 is YSYEKL in the germline V gene. CDR3 length: 17 amino acids. The V gene lost 0 bases and the J gene lost 4 bases, with 18 bases spanning the gap. CDR3 nucleotide sequence: TGCGCCAGCAGCCAAGATATGTGGGGGGCTAATCCCTATGGCTACACCTTC. Amino acid sequence: CASSQDMWGANPYGYTF.